This T cell receptor (beta chain) emerged from a study of cytomegalovirus exposure and HLA in healthy donors. The wider study: Among the approximately 430 donors who were genotyped, about 79% fell in the genetic ancestry cluster that is associated with self-reported Caucasian donors. Overall study results and limits: An assumption of roughly uniform sequencing depth across donors underlay the presence/absence analyses. Upon later analysis, TCR association rates were observed to vary by HLA locus, being highest for DRB1 and lowest for HLA-C. With further analysis later on, most CMV-associated TCR beta chains appeared HLA-restricted.

Germline V gene sequence: CDR1 SGDLS, CDR2 YYNGEE. V shed 3 bases and J 1 base; nucleotides not matched to a gene: 1. CDR3 length: 14 residues. This PCR relied on a set of 60 Vbeta primers and 13 Jbeta primers. Data came from immunoSEQ multiplex PCR; TCRdb stores just in-frame clones and leaves some out. The table lists approximately 160,000 clones, 65% to 85% of them singletons. With respect to this clone: Its antigen is as yet unknown. This may come from a read error, since a much larger clone is one base off.

This rearrangement joins TRBV9 to TRBJ1-1; the match to TRBD1 covers 9 bases. Sequenced: PBMCs. The receptor was derived from a woman in her thirties or forties in good health and CMV-seropositive. CDR3 residues: CASSAGQGNTEAFF. CDR3 sequence (DNA): TGTGCCAGCAGCGCGGGACAGGGGAACACTGAAGCTTTCTTT.